This T cell receptor beta chain came from a study of graft-versus-host responses after intestinal transplantation. Whole-study context: Induction using anti-thymocyte globulin, followed by tacrolimus and steroids for two to four years, was given to all recipients.

Regarding this clone: Its antigen is still unknown.

Clones were read by immunoSEQ multiplex PCR, and TCRdb kept only the in-frame ones, dropping some. The repertoire holds tens of thousands of clones, with about 93% as singletons. CDR1 and CDR2 (germline): LNHDA, SQIVND (reference sequence). The J segment lost 5 bases and the V segment lost 3 bases, leaving 12 bases of the junction unmatched. The CDR3 length is 17 residues. The clonotype comes from a human donor who received an intestinal transplant. This specimen consisted of unstimulated CD8+ T cells sorted from spleen or lymph node cells, obtained before intestinal transplant. The rearrangement joins TRBV19 to TRBJ2-7, with 11 bases identical to TRBD2. In DNA form, the CDR3 reads TGTGCCAGTAGTATCAGTAGCGGGGGGGCCTTGGCCCACGAGCAGTACTTC. Encoded protein: CASSISSGGALAHEQYF.